The 21 T cell receptor beta chains reported below all come from one sample, sequenced in a study of blood T cell repertoires in COVID-19. This table comes from immunoSEQ multiplex PCR, and its TCRdb copy is limited to in-frame clones, with some not included. Here the sample spans under 250,000 clones, roughly 88% being singletons. Sequenced material: peripheral blood. These receptors were collected from a man aged 35-49 years with acute or convalescent COVID-19.

The V gene is TRBV9, the J gene TRBJ2-5, with a possible D match to TRBD1 (5 bases). Germline assignment: CDR1 SGDLS and CDR2 YYNGEE. The CDR3 consists of 15 residues. Trimming left V 3 bases short and J 5 bases short, with 17 bases between. CDR3 region: CASSGQSTERETQYF. CDR3 bases: TGTGCCAGCAGCGGACAGTCGACAGAGAGGGAGACCCAGTACTTC. The variable domain in full, with the rest retrieved from reference TRBV9 and TRBJ2-5, is DSGVTQTPKHLITATGQRVTLRCSPRSGDLSVYWYQQSLDQGLQFLIQYYNGEERAKGNILERFSAQQFPDLHSELNLSSLELGDSALYFCASSGQSTERETQYFGPGTRLLVL.

The gene calls are TRBV19 and TRBJ2-2, with D possibly matching TRBD2 (6 bases). Deletions cut 6 bases from V and 5 bases from J, with 16 bases between. The germline V gene has CDR1 LNHDA and CDR2 SQIVND (reference sequence). The CDR3 spans 15 residues. The CDR3 here is CASRQDGAGTGELFF. The CDR3 DNA sequence: TGTGCCAGTAGGCAGGACGGGGCGGGAACCGGGGAGCTGTTTTTT.

The V call is TRBV3-1 (or the pseudogene TRBV3-2), the J call TRBJ2-5; perhaps TRBD2 as D (5 bases). V gave up 4 bases and J gave up 2 bases, with 23 bases separating them. The CDR3 consists of 18 residues. Germline-derived CDR1 and CDR2 are LGHDT and YNNKEL (reference sequence). The CDR3 nucleotides are TGTGCCAGCAGCCGGGATCTCCTCCGAGGGTCGGGGCAAGAGACCCAGTACTTC. Translating gives CASSRDLLRGSGQETQYF.

V and J are TRBV6-5 and TRBJ1-3, with D tentatively TRBD1 (5 bases). Germline V lookup: CDR1 MNHEY, CDR2 SVGAGI. This CDR3 is built from 14 residues. Deletions cut 6 bases from V and 2 bases from J, with 11 bases between. This CDR3 reads CASSGGNTGNTIYF. The DNA for the CDR3 is TGTGCCAGCAGCGGGGGGAATACTGGAAACACCATATATTTT.

The chain employs TRBV5-1 and TRBJ1-3, with 7 bases fitting TRBD1. V was pared by 0 bases and J by 4 bases, with 4 bases of the junction left unmatched. The CDR3 runs 15 residues. Germline CDR1 and CDR2: SGHRS and YFSETQ. The CDR3, as DNA: TGCGCCAGCAGCTTGGGACAGGGTGCGGGAAACACCATATATTTT. This translates into CASSLGQGAGNTIYF.

V and J are TRBV5-1 and TRBJ1-6; no firm D call. Trimming cost V 5 bases and J 7 bases, with 10 bases left between them. Germline CDR1 SGHRS, CDR2 YFSETQ. The length of the CDR3 is 13 residues. The CDR3 protein is CASRTDWNSPLHF. CDR3 nucleotide sequence: TGCGCCAGCAGAACGGACTGGAATTCACCCCTCCACTTT.

This rearrangement joins TRBV30 to TRBJ2-1; a possible D gene is TRBD1 (5 bases). This CDR3 is built from 11 residues. Germline V lookup: CDR1 GTSNPN, CDR2 SVGIG (reference sequence). Trimming stripped 3 bases from V and 13 bases from J, with 13 bases between. The CDR3 DNA is TGTGCCTGGAGCAGCAGGGCGAGCCAGTTCTTC. This translates into CAWSSRASQFF.

The J gene is TRBJ2-3, the V gene TRBV7-2, with 7 positions matching TRBD1. The CDR3 is 15 residues long. Trimming cost V 5 bases and J 5 bases; bases outside gene matches: 10. The germline gives CDR1 SGHTA, CDR2 FQGNSA. The CDR3 DNA reads TGTGCCAGCAGCAATAGTTCGTACAGGGGAGATACGCAGTATTTT. Translation gives CASSNSSYRGDTQYF.

This clone was recorded once. The chain employs TRBV19 and TRBJ2-7, with 10 nucleotides matching TRBD2. The CDR3 has 15 amino acids. V trimming: 4 bases; J trimming: 7 bases; junction bases outside the gene matches: 10. Germline loops: CDR1 LNHDA, CDR2 SQIVND (reference sequence). CDR3 protein: CASSTGSSGSEEQYF. The CDR3 DNA follows: TGTGCCAGTAGTACAGGATCTAGCGGGAGTGAAGAGCAGTACTTC.

The rearrangement uses TRBV5-4 and TRBJ1-2, with D perhaps matching TRBD1 (6 bases). The CDR3 sequence is 15 residues long. Germline V gene sequence: CDR1 SGHNT, CDR2 YYREEE (reference sequence). With 4 bases removed from V and 0 bases from J, the gap between germline ends came to 13 bases. CDR3 in DNA: TGTGCCAGCAGCCCGAGACAGGACGCTAACTATGGCTACACCTTC. It specifies CASSPRQDANYGYTF. Variable domain in full (rest from reference TRBV5-4 and TRBJ1-2): ETGVTQSPTHLIKTRGQQVTLRCSSQSGHNTVSWYQQALGQGPQFIFQYYREEENGRGNFPPRFSGLQFPNYSSELNVNALELDDSALYLCASSPRQDANYGYTFGSGTRLTVV.

The rearrangement uses TRBV19 and TRBJ2-7, with 8 bases identical to TRBD1. CDR1 LNHDA and CDR2 SQIVND come from the germline V gene (reference sequence). V lost 7 bases and J lost 3; bases outside the gene matches: 5. The CDR3 consists of 13 residues. The CDR3 loop reads CASKGQGVYEQYF. CDR3 nucleotide sequence: TGTGCCAGTAAAGGACAGGGTGTCTACGAGCAGTACTTC.

The chain couples TRBV20-1 to TRBJ2-1, with 7 bases fitting TRBD2. The CDR3 sequence is 15 residues long. The germline gives CDR1 DFQATT, CDR2 SNEGSKA (reference sequence). V lost 3 bases to trimming and J lost 2 bases; unmatched junction nucleotides: 7. CDR3 nucleotides: TGCAGTGCTAGTGGCGGGAGAGGGCCCTACAATGAGCAGTTCTTC. Translation gives CSASGGRGPYNEQFF.

V gene TRBV5-1 combines with J gene TRBJ1-3, with a tentative D call TRBD1 (5 bases). Looked up from germline, CDR1 is SGHRS and CDR2 is YFSETQ. The CDR3 has 14 amino acids. V lost 4 bases and J 3 bases, leaving 11 bases between the germline ends. The CDR3 loop reads CASSPQGFGNTIYF. CDR3 sequence (DNA): TGCGCCAGCAGCCCCCAGGGTTTTGGAAACACCATATATTTT. The full variable domain, its missing parts supplied by reference TRBV5-1 and TRBJ1-3, is KAGVTQTPRYLIKTRGQQVTLSCSPISGHRSVSWYQQTPGQGLQFLFEYFSETQRNKGNFPGRFSGRQFSNSRSEMNVSTLELGDSALYLCASSPQGFGNTIYFGEGSWLTVV.

This clone appeared a single time. In DNA, the CDR3 is TGTGCCAGCGAGACCGGGACAGGGGCTAGGGAGCAGTACTTC. It encodes CASETGTGAREQYF. The J gene is TRBJ2-7, the V gene TRBV3-1 (or the pseudogene TRBV3-2), with TRBD1 matching over 10 bases. Germline V lookup: CDR1 LGHDT, CDR2 YNNKEL (reference sequence). The V and J ends lost 8 bases and 7 bases, in that order; junction bases with no gene match: 11. This CDR3 region has 14 residues.

V is TRBV4-2 and J is TRBJ2-1, with 7 positions matching TRBD2. The V gene end was trimmed by 0 bases and the J gene end by 16 bases; junction bases not matched to a gene: 9. Germline-derived CDR1 and CDR2 are LGHNA and YNFKEQ. CDR3 length: 13 amino acids. The CDR3 here is CASSQDRGRPQFF. The CDR3 DNA reads as TGTGCCAGCAGCCAAGACCGCGGGAGACCCCAATTCTTC.

This chain joins TRBV7-5 and TRBJ2-7; the D call of TRBD2 is as the table states it, not checked on the DNA. TRBV7-5 is given as a pseudogene. This CDR3 region has 17 residues. CDR3 residues: CVRSRTSGSEVSYEQYF. CDR3 nucleotides: TGTGTCAGAAGCCGAACTAGCGGGAGTGAGGTTTCCTACGAGCAGTACTTC.

Only one count was recorded for this clone. V gene TRBV30 combines with J gene TRBJ1-1; D perhaps matches TRBD1 (5 bases). This CDR3 is built from 11 residues. V dropped 2 bases and J dropped 6 bases, with 7 bases sitting between them. Germline loops: CDR1 GTSNPN, CDR2 SVGIG (reference sequence). The CDR3 region is CAWSLGAEAFF. Written as DNA, the CDR3 is TGTGCCTGGAGTTTAGGGGCTGAAGCTTTCTTT.

This clone has only one observation. The chain uses TRBV2 and TRBJ2-5; 8 bases agree with TRBD1. The CDR3 is made up of 14 amino acids. V dropped 6 bases and J dropped 4; count of bases not matched to a gene: 7. The germline V gene has CDR1 SNHLY and CDR2 FYNNEI. CDR3 sequence: CASRAPDRGETQYF. Here the CDR3 DNA reads TGTGCCAGCAGAGCCCCAGACAGGGGAGAGACCCAGTACTTC.

J is TRBJ2-2 and V is TRBV5-4; D remains ambiguous. The V and J ends lost 5 bases and 0 bases respectively, with 8 bases between them. This CDR3 region has 14 residues. CDR1 and CDR2 (germline): SGHNT, YYREEE (reference sequence). CDR3 nucleotide sequence: TGTGCCAGCAGTTCACTTTCGAACACCGGGGAGCTGTTTTTT. Encoded protein: CASSSLSNTGELFF.

V is TRBV30 and J is TRBJ2-2; 7 positions match TRBD2. Trimming removed 3 bases from V and 5 bases from J; junction bases left unmatched: 3. The CDR3 spans 13 residues. Germline CDR1 reads GTSNPN; CDR2 reads SVGIG (reference sequence). The chain's CDR3 is CAWSPGGTGELFF. The DNA of the CDR3 is TGTGCCTGGAGCCCCGGGGGGACCGGGGAGCTGTTTTTT.

V and J are TRBV6-5 and TRBJ2-2, with D possibly TRBD1 on 5 matching bases. This CDR3 has 14 amino acids. Trimming removed 2 bases at V and 1 base at J, with 5 bases between. The germline V gene has CDR1 MNHEY and CDR2 SVGAGI. The CDR3 region is CASSYRGNTGELFF. The CDR3 bases are TGTGCCAGCAGTTACAGGGGGAACACCGGGGAGCTGTTTTTT.